These 12 T cell receptor beta chains were sequenced from one sample in a study of T-cell memory formation after mild COVID-19. TCRdb used MiXCR to reprocess the 5' RACE reads, holding one entry per CDR3 protein. The sample contains 350,000 or so distinct CDR3 sequences, under 15% of which appear only once. Sequenced input: PBMCs or a T cell subset sorted from them (not recorded which). Receptors were obtained from a man between 18 and 29 years old who had mild COVID-19 (a few samples of this study predate the infection). Cell type and time point are not known.

J is TRBJ2-3 and V is TRBV12-3 or TRBV12-4, with 12 bases aligning to TRBD2. The CDR3 has 14 residues. Losses at the gene ends were 8 bases for V and 6 bases for J; bases not matched to a gene: 6. CDR3 protein: CASGWTSGVDTQYF. Written as DNA, the CDR3 is TGTGCCAGCGGATGGACTAGCGGGGTTGATACGCAGTATTTT.

The chain carries TRBV4-3 and TRBJ2-5; perhaps TRBD1 as D (5 bases). Trimming left V 4 bases short and J 5 bases short, with 14 bases between. Germline V gives CDR1 LGHNA, CDR2 YSLEER. This CDR3 contains 14 residues. In DNA, the CDR3 is TGCGCCAGCAGCCGGTGGGTGACAGATGAGACCCAGTACTTC. The encoded protein is CASSRWVTDETQYF.

This clonotype was found once. J is TRBJ2-7 and V is TRBV10-3; TRBD1 matches 10 bases. V was pared by 6 bases and J by 2 bases, with 7 bases of the junction left unmatched. This CDR3 is 15 amino acids long. Germline V gives CDR1 ENHRY, CDR2 SYGVKD. The CDR3 protein is CAIRSGTGDPYEQYV. CDR3 sequence (DNA): TGTGCCATCAGATCCGGGACAGGGGATCCCTACGAGCAGTACGTC.

This clonotype was seen many times. The chain combines TRBV5-1 with TRBJ1-1; 10 nucleotides match TRBD1. This CDR3 comprises 15 residues. Germline loops: CDR1 SGHRS, CDR2 YFSETQ. With 0 bases clipped from V and 5 bases from J, the junction kept 4 bases outside the gene matches. Written as DNA, the CDR3 is TGCGCCAGCAGCTTGGTACCGGGACAGGGGACTGAAGCTTTCTTT. This translates into CASSLVPGQGTEAFF.

V usage is TRBV10-2 and J usage is TRBJ2-3; 11 nucleotides line up with TRBD1. Germline-derived CDR1 and CDR2 are WSHSY and SAAADI. The CDR3 consists of 10 residues. V shed 7 bases, J shed 15 bases, and the junction held 3 bases outside the gene matches. As DNA, the CDR3 is TGCGCCAGCATGGGACAGGGGGTATATTTT. Translating gives CASMGQGVYF.

The CDR3 sequence is CASSLSSRNTEAFF. The CDR3 coding sequence is TGCGCCAGCAGCTTGAGTTCCAGAAACACTGAAGCTTTCTTT. This chain links TRBV5-1 with TRBJ1-1; D not certain. The length of the CDR3 is 14 residues. V was shortened by 1 base and J by 2 bases, with 9 bases between the two germline ends. The germline gives CDR1 SGHRS, CDR2 YFSETQ.

V gene TRBV6-6 combines with J gene TRBJ2-7, with 9 bases that match TRBD1. The germline CDR1 and CDR2 sequences are MNHNY and SVGAGI (reference sequence). The trim removed 4 bases at V and 2 bases at J, leaving 6 bases unmatched. CDR3 length: 15 residues. The CDR3 protein is CASSSIRTGAYEQYF. In DNA, the CDR3 is TGTGCCAGCAGTTCGATCCGGACAGGGGCCTACGAGCAGTACTTC.

This clonotype has more than one count but fewer than ten. The rearrangement joins TRBV11-2 to TRBJ2-4, with a possible D match to TRBD2 (6 bases). Germline V gene data show CDR1 as SGHAT and CDR2 as FQNNGV. V lost 5 bases to trimming and J lost 0 bases, with 14 bases between them. This CDR3 comprises 16 residues. The CDR3 DNA is TGTGCCAGCAGCCGGCCCGGGGGACGAGCCAAAAACATTCAGTACTTC. It yields the protein CASSRPGGRAKNIQYF.

The chain employs TRBV4-2 and TRBJ1-1; maybe TRBD1 (6 bases). The V end lost 5 bases, the J end lost 3 bases, and 16 bases lay between the germline ends. Germline V gene sequence: CDR1 LGHNA, CDR2 YNFKEQ. This CDR3 comprises 15 residues. The CDR3 reads CASSLSDSKYTEAFF. The CDR3 coding sequence is TGTGCCAGCAGCTTATCGGACAGCAAGTACACTGAAGCTTTCTTT.

The chain recombines TRBV4-2 with TRBJ2-2; D ambiguous. The CDR3 is 15 amino acids. Germline V gene lookup returns CDR1 LGHNA and CDR2 YNFKEQ. Trimming shortened V by 1 base and J by 0 bases, and 6 bases separated the two germline ends. The CDR3 protein is CASSQGPANTGELFF. The DNA of the CDR3 is TGTGCCAGCAGCCAAGGCCCAGCGAACACCGGGGAGCTGTTTTTT.

The table lists this clonotype with many counts. The CDR3 is CASSQSTSGGETQYF. The CDR3 region has the DNA TGCGCCAGCAGCCAATCGACTAGCGGGGGGGAGACCCAGTACTTC. V and J are TRBV4-1 and TRBJ2-5; 13 nucleotides align to TRBD2. After removal of 2 bases from V and 5 bases from J, the junction contained 2 bases not matched to a gene. Looked up from germline, CDR1 is MGHRA and CDR2 is YSYEKL. This CDR3 contains 15 residues.

This clonotype occurred a few times. The chain employs TRBV4-1 and TRBJ2-3; 7 nucleotides match TRBD2. Losses at the gene ends were 1 base for V and 4 bases for J; bases not matched to a gene: 5. The CDR3 extends over 15 amino acids. Germline CDR1 is MGHRA and CDR2 is YSYEKL. CDR3 residues: CASSQVGSGADTQYF. In DNA form, the CDR3 reads TGCGCCAGCAGCCAAGTAGGAAGCGGGGCAGATACGCAGTATTTT.